The 14 T cell receptor beta chains below all came from one sample that was sequenced in a study of cytomegalovirus exposure and HLA in healthy donors. PCR used 60 Vbeta primers and 13 Jbeta primers. Produced via immunoSEQ multiplex PCR; TCRdb's table is partial and in-frame only. The sample holds about 140,000 clones, roughly 78% seen once. Sequencing used PBMCs. The receptors originated from a man between 18 and 29 years old in good health and CMV-seropositive.

This clone was seen just once. The chain links TRBV18 to TRBJ2-1, with 7 bases aligning to TRBD1. This CDR3 is built from 15 residues. With V trimmed by 3 bases and J by 5 bases, 7 bases remained unmatched. Germline CDR1 is KGHSH and CDR2 is LQKENI. CDR3 nucleotide sequence: TGTGCCAGCTCACCCGTACAGGGGCCACACAATGAGCAGTTCTTC. Protein product: CASSPVQGPHNEQFF.

This clone was counted only a few times. This rearrangement joins TRBV5-1 to TRBJ1-1; D remains unclear. The CDR3 contains 13 residues. The V gene lost 5 bases and the J gene lost 5 bases, with 13 bases spanning the gap. Per germline, CDR1 SGHRS and CDR2 YFSETQ. The CDR3 region has the DNA TGCGCCAGCAGTTCCTTAGAACGAACTGAAGCTTTCTTT. Encoded protein: CASSSLERTEAFF.

This sequence joins TRBV9 and TRBJ1-5; 9 bases fit TRBD1. Germline CDR1 SGDLS, CDR2 YYNGEE. After removal of 4 bases from V and 4 bases from J, the junction contained 6 bases not matched to a gene. The CDR3 has 15 amino acids. In DNA form, the CDR3 reads TGTGCCAGCAGCCCCGACGGGACAGGGAATCAGCCCCAGCATTTT. Protein product: CASSPDGTGNQPQHF.

Only one count was recorded for this clone. The chain couples TRBV18 to TRBJ2-5, with 9 bases aligning to TRBD1. CDR1 and CDR2 from the germline V gene are KGHSH and LQKENI. The J segment lost 5 bases and the V segment lost 3 bases, leaving 10 bases of the junction unmatched. The CDR3 length is 16 residues. The CDR3 sequence: CASSPTGTGNGETQYF. The CDR3 DNA sequence: TGTGCCAGCTCACCCACCGGGACAGGGAACGGGGAGACCCAGTACTTC.

This chain joins TRBV5-1 and TRBJ2-2; 15 nucleotides line up with TRBD2. The CDR3 is made up of 17 amino acids. With 2 bases clipped from V and 6 bases from J, the junction kept 5 bases outside the gene matches. Germline V gives CDR1 SGHRS, CDR2 YFSETQ. CDR3 sequence reads: CASSLGGLAGGAGELFF. CDR3 coding DNA: TGCGCCAGCAGCTTAGGGGGACTAGCGGGAGGCGCCGGGGAGCTGTTTTTT.

The V gene is TRBV6-5, the J gene TRBJ1-2; TRBD1 aligns across 8 bases. Trimming at V came to 2 bases and at J to 7 bases, leaving 9 bases not matched to a gene. This CDR3 region has 15 residues. Germline V gene data show CDR1 as MNHEY and CDR2 as SVGAGI. The CDR3 DNA reads TGTGCCAGCAGTTACACCGGACAGGGTGAGCGTGGCTACACCTTC. Protein sequence: CASSYTGQGERGYTF.

The rearrangement links TRBV19 to TRBJ2-7, with 13 bases that match TRBD2. V trimming: 6 bases; J trimming: 4 bases; junction bases outside the gene matches: 9. This CDR3 comprises 16 residues. The germline gives CDR1 LNHDA, CDR2 SQIVND (reference sequence). CDR3: CASSPGTSGKGYEQYF. In DNA, the CDR3 is TGTGCCAGTAGCCCTGGGACTAGCGGGAAGGGGTACGAGCAGTACTTC. Combining the CDR3 with reference TRBV19 and TRBJ2-7 gives the whole variable domain DGGITQSPKYLFRKEGQNVTLSCEQNLNHDAMYWYRQDPGQGLRLIYYSQIVNDFQKGDIAEGYSVSREKKESFPLTVTSAQKNPTAFYLCASSPGTSGKGYEQYFGPGTRLTVT.

The CDR3 DNA reads as TGTGCCAGCAGCTTAGGTCGCCTTTACTCCATATATTTT. It is translated as CASSLGRLYSIYF. The chain uses TRBV7-9 and TRBJ1-3; D is undetermined. Germline V gives CDR1 SEHNR, CDR2 FQNEAQ (reference sequence). This CDR3 comprises 13 residues. V was trimmed by 1 base and J by 11 bases, leaving 12 bases between them.

This chain links TRBV10-1 with TRBJ1-1; weak D call: TRBD1 (6 bases). V lost 0 bases and J lost 1, with 9 bases in between. This CDR3 spans 15 amino acids. The V gene's germline CDR1 is WNHNN and CDR2 SYGVQD (reference sequence). CDR3 sequence (DNA): TGCGCCAGCAGTGAGTCGGGGGCTGAGAACACTGAAGCTTTCTTT. Its translation: CASSESGAENTEAFF.

The rearrangement links TRBV9 to TRBJ2-1, with 9 nucleotides matching TRBD2. Germline CDR1 SGDLS, CDR2 YYNGEE. J was trimmed by 0 bases and V by 2 bases; bases with no gene match: 6. The CDR3 covers 17 residues. The CDR3 DNA sequence: TGTGCCAGCAGCGTTAGCGGGAGTGTCAACTCCTACAATGAGCAGTTCTTC. Translation gives CASSVSGSVNSYNEQFF.

The V call is TRBV6-4, the J call TRBJ1-5; a weak D match, TRBD1 (6 bases). The CDR3 is 15 residues long. V was cut by 2 bases and J by 5 bases, with 13 bases left in between. Germline CDR1 reads MRHNA; CDR2 reads SNTAGT. The CDR3 region has the DNA TGTGCCAGCAGTGACGAACACAGGGTCGATCAGCCCCAGCATTTT. This translates into CASSDEHRVDQPQHF.

The chain combines TRBV7-3 with TRBJ2-2; TRBD2 agrees at 9 bases. The CDR3 sequence is 14 residues long. Germline V gene sequence: CDR1 SGHTA, CDR2 FQGTGA. The trim removed 2 bases at V and 6 bases at J, leaving 1 base unmatched. The CDR3 bases are TGTGCCAGCAGCTTAGCGGGAGGGCCCGGGGAGCTGTTTTTT. Translating gives CASSLAGGPGELFF.

The J gene is TRBJ1-1, the V gene TRBV19; D remains ambiguous. Germline V gives CDR1 LNHDA, CDR2 SQIVND (reference sequence). CDR3 length equals 16 residues. The ends were cut back, 3 bases at V and 6 bases at J, with 20 bases in the middle. The CDR3 loop is CASSIWQAGKRAEAFF. The CDR3 DNA follows: TGTGCCAGTAGTATCTGGCAGGCGGGGAAAAGGGCTGAAGCTTTCTTT.

This chain connects TRBV11-2 to TRBJ2-5, with 14 bases aligning to TRBD2. V lost 4 bases and J lost 5; bases outside the gene matches: 6. This CDR3 is built from 16 residues. Germline V gene sequence: CDR1 SGHAT, CDR2 FQNNGV. This chain's CDR3 is CASSWTSGGTGETQYF. CDR3 coding DNA: TGTGCCAGCAGCTGGACTAGCGGGGGGACCGGGGAGACCCAGTACTTC.